These T cell receptor beta chains were read from a single sample in a study of lung T cells in sarcoidosis with Löfgren's syndrome. TCRdb redid the calling of the reads with MiXCR, one entry per CDR3 protein. The data show about 2,200 distinct CDR3 sequences, roughly 20% seen once. Sequencing was done on a sample of CD4+ T cells from bronchoalveolar lavage. The source of these receptors is a human donor with sarcoidosis (Löfgren's syndrome or another form), or a control subject (not recorded which). CDR3s include the opening cysteine and the closing phenylalanine or tryptophan. D genes are given only for firm matches. Size is stated for part of the rows, as once, few or many counts, or as a class when the clone is expanded.

V gene	clone size	J gene	CDR3 length	D gene	CDR3 DNA	CDR3 protein
TRBV2	large	TRBJ2-3	15	TRBD2	TGTGCCAGCAGTGAACAAGGCGGGAGAGCAGATACGCAGTATTTT	CASSEQGGRADTQYF
TRBV7-9	medium-sized	TRBJ1-4	15	-	TGTGCCAGCAGCGCGACAGACGCAACTAATGAAAAACTGTTTTTT	CASSATDATNEKLFF
TRBV7-9	many	TRBJ1-6	15	-	TGTGCCAGCAGCTCACCCGGGACACGTACTTCACCCCTCCACTTT	CASSSPGTRTSPLHF
TRBV24-1	-	TRBJ2-3	15	TRBD2	TGCGCCACCAGGTCGGCTAGCGGGAGGGCAGATATGCAGTATTTT	CATRSASGRADMQYF
TRBV6-1	medium-sized	TRBJ2-5	15	-	TGTGCCAGCAGGGGATCGTGGCCCGGGCGAGAGACCCAGTACTTC	CASRGSWPGRETQYF
TRBV12-5	many	TRBJ1-2	13	-	TGTGCTAGTGGTTTGGTGGAGGGCCCTGGCTACACCTTC	CASGLVEGPGYTF
TRBV12-5	large	TRBJ2-1	13	-	TGTGCTAGTGGTTTGACCGGGTACGATGAGCAGTTCTTC	CASGLTGYDEQFF
TRBV12-3/TRBV12-4	medium-sized	TRBJ1-4	15	TRBD1	TGTGCCAGCAGCGACAGGGGGGCTATTAATGAAAAACTGTTTTTT	CASSDRGAINEKLFF
TRBV6-2/TRBV6-3	-	TRBJ2-1	18	-	TGTGCCAGCAGCTACTCGTACGGCCTTAGCCGGGGGCTCAATGAGCAGTTCTTC	CASSYSYGLSRGLNEQFF
TRBV28	medium-sized	TRBJ2-7	13	-	TGTGCCAGCAGTAACTCCTGGGGCTACGAGCAGTACTTC	CASSNSWGYEQYF
TRBV10-1	many	TRBJ2-7	12	-	TGCGCCAGCTCGAATTCAGGGTACGAGCAGTACTTC	CASSNSGYEQYF
TRBV10-3	medium-sized	TRBJ1-3	17	-	TGTGCCATCAGGAAACCTACAGGGAGCCGGGCTGGAAACACCATATATTTT	CAIRKPTGSRAGNTIYF
TRBV7-2	many	TRBJ2-7	17	-	TGTGCCAGCAGCCTATTGGGCGTAGGAGCGGCGTCCTACGAGCAGTACTTC	CASSLLGVGAASYEQYF
TRBV9	medium-sized	TRBJ2-3	16	TRBD2	TGTGCCAGCAGCGTTGGGACTAGCGGAAGCACAGATACGCAGTATTTT	CASSVGTSGSTDTQYF
TRBV20-1	medium-sized	TRBJ2-7	15	-	TGCAGTGCTAGAGACCTCCGGGGGAGCTCCTACGAGCAGTACTTC	CSARDLRGSSYEQYF
TRBV2	medium-sized	TRBJ2-3	13	TRBD2	TGTGCCACTGGGGGGGGAGCGACAGATACGCAGTATTTT	CATGGGATDTQYF
TRBV2	many	TRBJ2-7	18	-	TGTGCCAGCAGTGAACCGTCCATTCGATACGGACAGCCCTACGAGCAGTACTTC	CASSEPSIRYGQPYEQYF
TRBV3-1	large	TRBJ1-1	14	-	TGTGCCAGCAGCCCCCTCCCATCAAGCACTGAAGCTTTCTTT	CASSPLPSSTEAFF
TRBV2	medium-sized	TRBJ1-1	14	TRBD1	TGTGCCAGCAGTTCACAGGGGGCGAAGGCTGAAGCTTTCTTT	CASSSQGAKAEAFF
TRBV5-4	medium-sized	TRBJ1-6	15	TRBD1	TGTGCCAGCAGCTTGGACAGGGGCATCACGCAGCCCCTCCACTTT	CASSLDRGITQPLHF
TRBV7-2	medium-sized	TRBJ1-1	14	-	TGTGCCAGCAGCATTACAGCCATGAACACTGAAGCTTTCTTT	CASSITAMNTEAFF
TRBV2	medium-sized	TRBJ2-7	15	TRBD1	TGTGCCAGCAAGAAGGGTGGGACAGGGATGTACGAGCAGTACTTC	CASKKGGTGMYEQYF
TRBV19	large	TRBJ2-3	11	-	TGTGCCAGTAGTAGGGCAGATACGCAGTATTTT	CASSRADTQYF
TRBV11-2	medium-sized	TRBJ1-3	14	-	TGTGCCAGCAGGGAACAGTTCTCTGGAAACACCATATATTTT	CASREQFSGNTIYF
TRBV27	medium-sized	TRBJ1-2	15	-	TGTGCCAGCAGTGTGTCGGGACACCCTTACTATGGCTACACCTTC	CASSVSGHPYYGYTF
TRBV20-1	medium-sized	TRBJ2-5	14	-	TGCAGTGCTAGACAGGGAGGGGGCCAAGAGACCCAGTACTTC	CSARQGGGQETQYF
TRBV20-1	medium-sized	TRBJ1-2	14	TRBD1	TGCAGTGCCGTGGCGGTGGCAGGGGGCTACGGCTACACCTTC	CSAVAVAGGYGYTF
TRBV6-2/TRBV6-3	-	TRBJ1-2	16	-	TGTGCCAGCAGCTCTCAACGGGACGAGGACCTCTATGGCTACACCTTC	CASSSQRDEDLYGYTF
TRBV6-6	medium-sized	TRBJ2-3	15	TRBD2	TGTGCCAGCAGTTACCGGGGACTAGTCCCAGATACGCAGTATTTT	CASSYRGLVPDTQYF
TRBV25-1	medium-sized	TRBJ1-1	17	TRBD1	TGTGCCAGCAGCCACTCCGGGACAGGGAGAGGTATCACTGAAGCTTTCTTT	CASSHSGTGRGITEAFF
TRBV2	-	TRBJ1-1	13	-	TGTGTCAGCAGCTTCACAGGGAGGTCTGAAGCTTCCTTT	CVSSFTGRSEASF
TRBV18	medium-sized	TRBJ2-1	13	-	TGTGCCAGCTCACCTGGGTCCGCCGGGGAGCAGTTCTTC	CASSPGSAGEQFF
TRBV7-2	many	TRBJ1-1	13	-	TGTGCCAGCAACCGACAGATGAACACTGAAGCTTTCTTT	CASNRQMNTEAFF
TRBV7-2	medium-sized	TRBJ2-5	16	-	TGTGCCAGCAGCTTCAGGGGAGGGGGGGCCCGGGAGACCCAGTACTTC	CASSFRGGGARETQYF
TRBV14	many	TRBJ2-2	16	-	TGTGCCAGCAGCTTTATTACAGGGACAAACACCGGGGAGCTGTTTTTT	CASSFITGTNTGELFF
TRBV10-1	-	TRBJ2-3	14	-	TGCGCCAGCCCGCGCCAGCCCAGCACGGATACGCAGTATTTT	CASPRQPSTDTQYF
TRBV6-2/TRBV6-3	medium-sized	TRBJ2-3	14	TRBD2	TGTGCCAGCAGCCTAGCGGGGGGATCGGATACGCAGTATTTT	CASSLAGGSDTQYF
TRBV5-4	many	TRBJ1-6	14	-	TGTGCCAGCAGCTTGGACAGGTTCAATTCACCCCTCCACTTT	CASSLDRFNSPLHF
TRBV27	large	TRBJ1-1	13	-	TGTGCCAGCAGTTTTCAGGGTCGCACTGAAGCTTTCTTT	CASSFQGRTEAFF
TRBV5-1	many	TRBJ2-1	15	TRBD1	TGCGCCAGCAGCGACCCGGGACAGGGGAATAATGAGCAGTTCTTC	CASSDPGQGNNEQFF
TRBV6-1	medium-sized	TRBJ1-5	16	-	TGTGCCAGCAGTGAAGGGATACACAGCACCAATCAGCCCCAGCATTTT	CASSEGIHSTNQPQHF
TRBV20-1	medium-sized	TRBJ1-2	11	-	TGCAGTGCTCCCGGGAACTATGGCTACACCTTC	CSAPGNYGYTF
TRBV18	medium-sized	TRBJ1-1	15	-	TGTGCCAGCTCACGGACACTCGCCATGAACACTGAAGCTTTCTTT	CASSRTLAMNTEAFF
TRBV2	many	TRBJ1-5	13	-	TGTGCCAGCAGTGAAGGACAAAGGGTGCCCCAGCATTTT	CASSEGQRVPQHF
TRBV2	-	TRBJ2-3	14	-	TGTGCCAGCAGGAGGGAGCCGTTCACAGATACGCGGTATTTT	CASRREPFTDTRYF
TRBV5-8	many	TRBJ1-1	15	-	TGTGCCAGCAGCTTGTTTCAGGGTTTTAACACTGAAGCTTTCTTT	CASSLFQGFNTEAFF
TRBV20-1	medium-sized	TRBJ2-3	16	TRBD2	TGCAGTGTCACGGGACTAGCGGGAGGAGGGCCAGATACGCAGTATTTT	CSVTGLAGGGPDTQYF
TRBV7-9	medium-sized	TRBJ1-6	16	-	TGTGCCAGCAGCTCCACAGGTGTGACCTATAATTCACCCCTCCACTTT	CASSSTGVTYNSPLHF
TRBV11-3	many	TRBJ2-3	16	TRBD2	TGTGCCAGCAGCTCCGCCAGCAAAGCGGGGGGGTATACGCAGTATTTT	CASSSASKAGGYTQYF
TRBV7-2	-	TRBJ2-1	12	-	TGTGCCAGCAGCTCCCGGGGCAGGGAGCAGTTCTTC	CASSSRGREQFF
TRBV15	hyperexpanded	TRBJ2-3	14	-	TGTGCCACCAGAGGCGCTCGGGGCACAGATACGCAGTATTTT	CATRGARGTDTQYF
TRBV5-1	many	TRBJ2-1	13	TRBD2	TGCGCCACCCAGCGGGGTACGGACAATGAGCAGTTCTTC	CATQRGTDNEQFF